The 18 T cell receptor beta chains reported below all come from one sample, sequenced in a study of beta chain features in type 1 diabetes. Sequenced material consisted of expressed TCRB transcripts (all of the isolated RNA was reverse transcribed). Generated by immunoSEQ multiplex PCR, the TCRdb table keeps only in-frame clones and is missing some. The sample includes 390,000 or so clones, 14% of them seen just once. Material: naive CD4+ T cells from blood. Receptor source: a man aged 25-45 years in good health.

The chain carries TRBV4-1 and TRBJ1-1; TRBD1 is a possible D gene (5 bases). From germline, CDR1 is MGHRA and CDR2 YSYEKL. This CDR3 region has 15 residues. V was clipped by 5 bases and J by 1 base, with 14 bases between them. The CDR3 protein is CASSTSRAGNTEAFF. The CDR3 DNA follows: TGCGCCAGCAGCACATCCAGGGCTGGGAACACTGAAGCTTTCTTT.

This clone was found a few times. V gene TRBV6-1 combines with J gene TRBJ2-5, with D possibly matching TRBD2 (6 bases). Germline assignment: CDR1 MNHNS and CDR2 SASEGT. V was trimmed by 7 bases and J by 2 bases, leaving 14 bases between them. The CDR3 sequence is 14 residues long. The CDR3 region has the DNA TGTGCCAGCAAAACGTTTAGCGGACAAGAGACCCAGTACTTC. It specifies CASKTFSGQETQYF.

The rearrangement uses TRBV5-4 and TRBJ2-7, with TRBD2 identical over 9 bases. In germline, CDR1 is SGHNT, CDR2 YYREEE (reference sequence). Unmatched junction bases numbered 13, after V lost 3 bases and J lost 3 bases. The CDR3 is 17 amino acids. The CDR3 loop reads CASSSLRSGRSRYEQYV. CDR3 nucleotides: TGTGCCAGCAGCTCCTTAAGAAGCGGGAGGAGCCGCTACGAGCAGTACGTC.

This clone was detected only a few times. The chain uses TRBV15 and TRBJ2-5; 8 bases align to TRBD2. Looked up from germline, CDR1 is LNHNV and CDR2 is YYDKDF (reference sequence). The CDR3 totals 16 residues. V lost 1 base to trimming and J lost 1 base; unmatched junction nucleotides: 5. This CDR3 reads CATSRGKRGSQETQYF. As DNA, the CDR3 is TGTGCCACCAGCAGAGGCAAGCGGGGGAGCCAAGAGACCCAGTACTTC.

The chain uses TRBV4-1 and TRBJ1-4; D is uncertain. The CDR3 loop spans 15 amino acids. Trimming shortened V by 4 bases and J by 2 bases, and 11 bases separated the two germline ends. Germline V CDR1 and CDR2: MGHRA, YSYEKL. This chain's CDR3 is CASSPGLATNEKLFF. CDR3 DNA: TGCGCCAGCAGCCCCGGGCTTGCCACTAATGAAAAACTGTTTTTT.

The J gene is TRBJ2-3, the V gene TRBV7-9; 11 bases agree with TRBD2. Germline V CDR1 and CDR2: SEHNR, FQNEAQ (reference sequence). J gave up 3 bases and V 5 bases, and 7 bases lay outside the gene matches. This CDR3 region has 16 residues. The DNA for the CDR3 is TGTGCCAGCAGCCCACTAGCGGGAGCCGAAACAGATACGCAGTATTTT. This gives the protein CASSPLAGAETDTQYF.

The rearrangement links TRBV7-9 to TRBJ2-5; no clear D. Germline loops: CDR1 SEHNR, CDR2 FQNEAQ (reference sequence). CDR3 length: 13 residues. V lost 1 base to trimming and J lost 5 bases, with 8 bases between them. CDR3 residues: CASSLVSVETQYF. For the CDR3, the DNA is TGTGCCAGCAGCTTAGTTAGTGTGGAGACCCAGTACTTC.

The chain employs TRBV4-2 and TRBJ2-1; D is unclear. This CDR3 is built from 16 residues. The V gene lost 7 bases and the J gene lost 0 bases, with 16 bases spanning the gap. Germline-derived CDR1 and CDR2 are LGHNA and YNFKEQ. CDR3 nucleotides: TGTGCCAGCACCCTTGGGCCGACGAGCTCCTACAATGAGCAGTTCTTC. Amino acid sequence: CASTLGPTSSYNEQFF.

As concerns this clone: Other DNA sequences within the sample encode an identical CDR3. The V and J genes are TRBV7-2 and TRBJ2-5, with TRBD2 matching over 9 bases. The CDR3 consists of 13 residues. In germline, CDR1 is SGHTA, CDR2 FQGNSA. The J segment lost 2 bases and the V segment lost 8 bases, leaving 3 bases of the junction unmatched. The DNA for the CDR3 is TGTGCCAGCGGAACTAGCGGGCAAGAGACCCAGTACTTC. The encoded protein is CASGTSGQETQYF.

This clone has only a few counts. The chain uses TRBV2 and TRBJ2-1; unclear D gene. The CDR3 spans 14 residues. Germline CDR1 SNHLY, CDR2 FYNNEI. V lost 7 bases to trimming and J lost 6 bases, with 16 bases between them. For the CDR3, the DNA is TGTGCCAGCATCGAAGGGCTCTATACCAATGAGCAGTTCTTC. Amino acids: CASIEGLYTNEQFF.

This clone was recorded a few times. The rearrangement links TRBV15 to TRBJ1-2; weak D call: TRBD1 (5 bases). CDR1 and CDR2 (germline): LNHNV, YYDKDF (reference sequence). The ends were cut back, 4 bases at V and 2 bases at J, with 11 bases in the middle. This CDR3 is 14 amino acids long. The CDR3 sequence: CATSIGTANYGYTF. The CDR3 DNA follows: TGTGCCACCAGCATAGGGACGGCAAACTATGGCTACACCTTC. Together with reference TRBV15 and TRBJ1-2, the CDR3 gives the full variable domain: DAMVIQNPRYQVTQFGKPVTLSCSQTLNHNVMYWYQQKSSQAPKLLFHYYDKDFNNEADTPDNFQSRRPNTSFCFLDIRSPGLGDTAMYLCATSIGTANYGYTFGSGTRLTVV.

In this sample, this clone turned up a few times. This sequence joins TRBV7-9 and TRBJ2-4; D gene ambiguous. Trimming stripped 4 bases from V and 0 bases from J, with 19 bases between. This CDR3 contains 18 residues. Germline V gene lookup returns CDR1 SEHNR and CDR2 FQNEAQ (reference sequence). The CDR3 spells CASSSEQLAEIAKNIQYF. As DNA, the CDR3 is TGTGCCAGCAGCTCCGAACAGCTGGCTGAAATAGCCAAAAACATTCAGTACTTC.

The chain has TRBV4-1 and TRBJ2-1; TRBD1 is a possible D gene (6 bases). The CDR3 extends over 17 amino acids. Germline loops: CDR1 MGHRA, CDR2 YSYEKL. V lost 0 bases and J lost 4, with 16 bases in between. CDR3 sequence: CASSQETGQISYNEQFF. In DNA form, the CDR3 reads TGCGCCAGCAGCCAAGAGACAGGCCAAATATCTTACAATGAGCAGTTCTTC.

The gene calls are TRBV5-4 and TRBJ1-6; possibly TRBD1 for D (5 bases). Trimming removed 0 bases from V and 8 bases from J, with 12 bases in between. From germline, CDR1 is SGHNT and CDR2 YYREEE (reference sequence). The CDR3 runs 15 residues. The CDR3 loop is CASSLGSGEYSPLHF. The CDR3 DNA sequence: TGTGCCAGCAGCTTGGGATCGGGGGAGTATTCACCCCTCCACTTT.

V is TRBV5-1 and J is TRBJ1-1; maybe TRBD1 (5 bases). Between the trimmed V and J ends, which lost 3 bases and 1 base, there was a span of 10 bases. CDR1 and CDR2 from the germline V gene are SGHRS and YFSETQ. The CDR3 is 14 residues long. CDR3 in DNA: TGCGCCAGCAGCTCAGGGACCCAGAACACTGAAGCTTTCTTT. Translated, it gives CASSSGTQNTEAFF. The full variable domain, in which reference TRBV5-1 and TRBJ1-1 provide the parts outside the CDR3, is KAGVTQTPRYLIKTRGQQVTLSCSPISGHRSVSWYQQTPGQGLQFLFEYFSETQRNKGNFPGRFSGRQFSNSRSEMNVSTLELGDSALYLCASSSGTQNTEAFFGQGTRLTVV.

The sample holds a few counts of this clone. The chain uses TRBV27 and TRBJ2-1, with D possibly TRBD2 on 6 matching bases. Per the germline V gene, CDR1 is MNHEY and CDR2 is SMNVEV (reference sequence). CDR3 size: 12 residues. V dropped 2 bases and J dropped 7 bases, with 6 bases sitting between them. This CDR3 reads CASSLGGNEQFF. The CDR3 region has the DNA TGTGCCAGCAGTTTAGGAGGGAATGAGCAGTTCTTC.

This clone was seen only a few times. This chain connects TRBV9 to TRBJ2-1; TRBD1 might be the D (5 bases). This CDR3 region has 13 residues. The germline gives CDR1 SGDLS, CDR2 YYNGEE. V lost 2 bases, J lost 7 bases, and 10 bases lay in between. CDR3 bases: TGTGCCAGCAGCGTGGGGCGGCATAATGAGCAGTTCTTC. Translating it yields CASSVGRHNEQFF. Together with reference TRBV9 and TRBJ2-1, the CDR3 gives the full variable domain: DSGVTQTPKHLITATGQRVTLRCSPRSGDLSVYWYQQSLDQGLQFLIQYYNGEERAKGNILERFSAQQFPDLHSELNLSSLELGDSALYFCASSVGRHNEQFFGPGTRLTVL.

V and J are TRBV28 and TRBJ2-3; D uncertain. Trimming cost V 4 bases and J 5 bases, with 7 bases left between them. The CDR3 has 12 amino acids. Germline V gene data show CDR1 as MDHEN and CDR2 as SYDVKM. The CDR3 here is CASSSLVDTQYF. The CDR3 coding sequence is TGTGCCAGCAGTTCCCTCGTAGATACGCAGTATTTT.